This is a list of T cell receptor beta chains from one sample in a study of blood T cell repertoires in COVID-19. The table came from immunoSEQ multiplex PCR; TCRdb's copy has only in-frame clones and leaves some out. Of about 150,000 clones listed, roughly four fifths were seen once; the top ten hold about 29%. Sequencing used peripheral blood. All receptors come from a woman aged 55-75 years with acute or convalescent COVID-19. CDR3s include the opening cysteine and the closing phenylalanine or tryptophan. D genes are given only for firm matches. Size is omitted from some rows. Given values are once, few, many or a class for expanded clones.

D	size	V	J	CDR3	DNA
TRBD1	-	TRBV5-8	TRBJ1-1	CASSLGAGGNLEAFF	TGTGCCAGCAGCTTGGGAGCAGGGGGGAATCTTGAAGCTTTCTTT
TRBD1	-	TRBV19	TRBJ1-4	CASSMWVRRTGAEKLFF	TGTGCCAGTAGTATGTGGGTCCGGAGGACAGGGGCTGAAAAACTGTTTTTT
TRBD1	-	TRBV11-2	TRBJ1-3	CASSPDRGGNTIYF	TGTGCCAGCAGCCCCGACAGGGGAGGAAACACCATATATTTT
-	-	TRBV6-1	TRBJ2-7	CASSEAYSHYYEQYF	TGTGCCAGCAGTGAAGCTTACAGTCATTACTACGAGCAGTACTTC
-	-	TRBV6-1	TRBJ2-7	CASSEGPQGYEQYF	TGTGCCAGCAGTGAAGGCCCACAGGGCTACGAGCAGTACTTC
-	-	TRBV7-2	TRBJ2-5	CASSMNSGYQETQYF	TGTGCCAGCAGCATGAATAGCGGTTACCAAGAGACCCAGTACTTC
-	-	TRBV6-5	TRBJ1-2	CASSPNPGDFNGYTF	TGTGCCAGCAGCCCGAACCCAGGGGATTTCAATGGCTACACCTTC
TRBD2	-	TRBV6-5	TRBJ2-1	CASRLAGGPYNEQFF	TGTGCCAGCAGGTTAGCGGGGGGGCCCTACAATGAGCAGTTCTTC
TRBD2	-	TRBV9	TRBJ2-1	CASSVGIVAGGQDEQFF	TGTGCCAGCAGCGTAGGGATTGTAGCGGGGGGGCAGGATGAGCAGTTCTTC
TRBD1	-	TRBV11-2	TRBJ1-3	CASVRWHLPTGSPGNTIYF	TGTGCCAGCGTCCGTTGGCACTTACCGACAGGGAGCCCTGGAAACACCATATATTTT
TRBD1	-	TRBV12-3/TRBV12-4	TRBJ1-3	CATSDRGNTIYF	TGTGCCACCTCGGACAGGGGAAACACCATATATTTT
-	few	TRBV30	TRBJ1-6	CASGENYNSPLHF	TGTGCCTCAGGGGAAAATTATAATTCACCCCTCCACTTT